The sequence of this TCR beta chain was determined in a study of cytomegalovirus exposure and HLA in healthy donors. CDR1 and CDR2 (germline): SQVTM, ANQGSEA. With V trimmed by 7 bases and J by 7 bases, 9 bases remained unmatched. This CDR3 contains 13 residues. It was with 60 Vbeta and 13 Jbeta primers that the PCR ran. The protocol was immunoSEQ multiplex PCR, while the TCRdb copy is restricted to in-frame clones and leaves out a portion. The repertoire holds approximately 160,000 clones, with approximately 80% as singletons. The study, taken as a whole, reports: Later analysis suggested links between common viral pathogens and several top significant clusters. It is likely that the observed cluster of highly shared sequence variants was a sequencing artifact. Apparent HLA restriction characterized most CMV-associated TCR beta chains in a later analysis. Because they were indistinguishable, some V segments, including TRBV6-2 and TRBV6-3, were excluded.

A word on this clone: Its antigen is still unknown.

The source of this sequence is a woman under 40 in good health and CMV-seronegative. The chain employs TRBV29-1 and TRBJ1-3, with 8 bases matching TRBD1. The specimen sequenced was PBMCs. In nucleotides, the CDR3 is TGCAGCGCCTCAGACAGGGGTCTCAACACCATATATTTT. Encoded protein: CSASDRGLNTIYF.